Below, 21 T cell receptor beta chains from the same sample are listed, as sequenced in a study of cytomegalovirus exposure and HLA in healthy donors. Both 60 Vbeta primers and 13 Jbeta primers went into the PCR. Produced via immunoSEQ multiplex PCR; TCRdb's table is partial and in-frame only. The sample's table shows fewer than 85,000 clones. Material for sequencing was PBMCs. These receptors originate from a woman aged 35 to 49 in good health and CMV-seropositive.

The V and J genes are TRBV19 and TRBJ2-3; maybe TRBD1 (5 bases). The CDR3 extends over 15 amino acids. The germline V and J ends were trimmed by 3 bases and 2 bases, with 12 bases remaining between them. Germline assignment: CDR1 LNHDA and CDR2 SQIVND (reference sequence). As DNA, the CDR3 is TGTGCCAGTAGTATTGGACATTCTACCACAGATACGCAGTATTTT. This encodes CASSIGHSTTDTQYF. Full variable domain (missing parts from reference TRBV19 and TRBJ2-3): DGGITQSPKYLFRKEGQNVTLSCEQNLNHDAMYWYRQDPGQGLRLIYYSQIVNDFQKGDIAEGYSVSREKKESFPLTVTSAQKNPTAFYLCASSIGHSTTDTQYFGPGTRLTVL.

The V and J genes are TRBV9 and TRBJ1-2, with D tentatively TRBD1 (5 bases). Germline V lookup: CDR1 SGDLS, CDR2 YYNGEE. V was trimmed by 2 bases and J by 8 bases, leaving 19 bases between them. This CDR3 has 15 residues. The CDR3 DNA is TGTGCCAGCAGCGTCTCAGGGCCCTCTTGGTCCGGCTACACCTTC. This gives the protein CASSVSGPSWSGYTF.

This chain joins TRBV5-4 and TRBJ2-5, with D possibly TRBD2 on 5 matching bases. Trimming stripped 1 base from V and 2 bases from J, with 12 bases between. Germline CDR1 and CDR2: SGHNT and YYREEE (reference sequence). The CDR3 contains 15 residues. The CDR3 coding sequence is TGTGCCAGCAGCTTGCCCCGGACTGCACAAGAGACCCAGTACTTC. It encodes CASSLPRTAQETQYF.

The gene calls are TRBV4-1 and TRBJ1-1, with D unclear. This CDR3 region has 14 residues. Trimming shortened V by 0 bases and J by 4 bases, and 9 bases separated the two germline ends. In germline, CDR1 is MGHRA, CDR2 YSYEKL. The CDR3 loop is CASSQDAGITEAFF. The DNA of the CDR3 is TGCGCCAGCAGCCAAGATGCGGGAATCACTGAAGCTTTCTTT.

The chain uses TRBV6-6 and TRBJ1-5; D unresolved. Germline V CDR1 and CDR2: MNHNY, SVGAGI (reference sequence). The V and J ends lost 6 bases and 0 bases respectively, with 12 bases between them. The CDR3 consists of 15 residues. CDR3 amino acids: CASSTADYSNQPQHF. The DNA of the CDR3 is TGTGCCAGCAGCACAGCGGACTATAGCAATCAGCCCCAGCATTTT.

CDR3 nucleotides: TGCGCCAGCAGTCGAAAGGACAGGGCTACCTACGAGCAGTACTTC. Translating gives CASSRKDRATYEQYF. V usage is TRBV23-1 and J usage is TRBJ2-7; 8 positions agree with TRBD1. TRBV23-1 is recorded as an ORF, its role being uncertain. The V gene end was trimmed by 4 bases and the J gene end by 2 bases; junction bases not matched to a gene: 7. The CDR3 covers 15 residues.

The chain has TRBV7-2 and TRBJ1-2; maybe TRBD1 (5 bases). In germline, CDR1 is SGHTA, CDR2 FQGNSA. The V gene lost 1 base and the J gene lost 8 bases, with 14 bases spanning the gap. This CDR3 region has 14 residues. The DNA for the CDR3 is TGTGCCAGCAGCTTAGAGCCAGGGAGGAACGGCTACACCTTC. Translating gives CASSLEPGRNGYTF.

The CDR3: CASSQVDSPSYEQYF. The CDR3 DNA is TGTGCCAGCAGCCAAGTAGACAGCCCCTCCTACGAGCAGTACTTC. This chain connects TRBV14 to TRBJ2-7, with D tentatively TRBD1 (5 bases). The V end was cut by 1 base, the J end by 0 bases, with 10 bases between. The CDR3 totals 15 residues. Germline assignment: CDR1 SGHDN and CDR2 FVKESK.

The gene calls are TRBV2 and TRBJ2-1; D perhaps matches TRBD2 (6 bases). The germline CDR1 and CDR2 sequences are SNHLY and FYNNEI. This CDR3 contains 14 residues. V gave up 8 bases and J gave up 1 base, with 12 bases separating them. CDR3 bases: TGTGCCAGCCTGGGTGGAGGGTCCTACAATGAGCAGTTCTTC. Its protein is CASLGGGSYNEQFF.

The V gene is TRBV6-1, the J gene TRBJ1-2; a weak D match, TRBD1 (6 bases). Trimming removed 6 bases at V and 4 bases at J, with 12 bases between. CDR1 and CDR2 (germline): MNHNS, SASEGT. This CDR3 is built from 13 residues. The CDR3 region has the DNA TGTGCCAGCAGGAAACAGGGAGCCTATGGCTACACCTTC. This gives the protein CASRKQGAYGYTF.

CDR3 in amino acids: CASSKRTGAGETQYF. In nucleotides, the CDR3 is TGTGCCAGCAGCAAGAGGACAGGGGCCGGGGAGACCCAGTACTTC. This chain uses TRBV9 with TRBJ2-5; TRBD1 matches at 9 bases. CDR1 and CDR2 (germline): SGDLS, YYNGEE. CDR3 length: 15 amino acids. Losses at the gene ends were 4 bases for V and 5 bases for J; bases not matched to a gene: 9.

In the case of this clone: Sequence at one end of the junction differs from germline and may be a read error. The rearrangement links TRBV9 to TRBJ2-3, with D hard to call. This CDR3 has 11 residues. Looked up from germline, CDR1 is SGDLS and CDR2 is YYNGEE. DNA for the CDR3: TGTGCCAGCAGCGTAGCGGGTTATGGTAATTTT. Encoded protein: CASSVAGYGNF.

This sequence joins TRBV2 and TRBJ2-7; 9 positions agree with TRBD2. There are 15 residues in the CDR3. V was clipped by 1 base and J by 3 bases; unmatched bases: 4. Looked up from germline, CDR1 is SNHLY and CDR2 is FYNNEI. The CDR3 DNA reads TGTGCCAGCAGTGAAGGGACTAGCGATCTCTACGAGCAGTACTTC. This translates into CASSEGTSDLYEQYF.

V usage is TRBV9 and J usage is TRBJ2-1, with D possibly matching TRBD2 (6 bases). The germline CDR1 and CDR2 sequences are SGDLS and YYNGEE. The CDR3 has 14 residues. Trimming stripped 0 bases from V and 5 bases from J, with 9 bases between. The chain's CDR3 is CASSVAGENNEQFF. CDR3 sequence (DNA): TGTGCCAGCAGCGTAGCGGGGGAGAACAATGAGCAGTTCTTC.

V and J are TRBV7-6 and TRBJ1-2, with 8 bases lining up with TRBD1. Per germline, CDR1 SGHVS and CDR2 FNYEAQ. Losses at the gene ends were 4 bases for V and 8 bases for J; bases not matched to a gene: 9. This CDR3 has 14 amino acids. DNA of the CDR3: TGTGCCAGCAGCTCCTCAGGACAGGGTTTAGGCTACACCTTC. Encoded protein: CASSSSGQGLGYTF.

J is TRBJ2-3 and V is TRBV11-2; the match to TRBD2 covers 8 bases. The CDR3 extends over 19 amino acids. V lost 3 bases to trimming and J lost 4 bases; unmatched junction nucleotides: 18. Germline loops: CDR1 SGHAT, CDR2 FQNNGV. CDR3: CASSFVFPPGGRGADTQYF. The CDR3, as DNA: TGTGCCAGCAGCTTCGTCTTTCCGCCGGGAGGGAGGGGGGCAGATACGCAGTATTTT.

The genes are TRBV7-2 and TRBJ2-2; 16 nucleotides align to TRBD2. Trimming removed 4 bases from V and 4 bases from J; junction bases left unmatched: 3. This CDR3 has 17 amino acids. Per germline, CDR1 SGHTA and CDR2 FQGNSA. CDR3 sequence reads: CASSWGLAGGLTGELFF. The CDR3 region has the DNA TGTGCCAGCAGCTGGGGACTAGCGGGGGGGCTCACCGGGGAGCTGTTTTTT. The full variable domain, in which reference TRBV7-2 and TRBJ2-2 provide the parts outside the CDR3, is GAGVSQSPSNKVTEKGKDVELRCDPISGHTALYWYRQSLGQGLEFLIYFQGNSAPDKSGLPSDRFSAERTGGSVSTLTIQRTQQEDSAVYLCASSWGLAGGLTGELFFGEGSRLTVL.

V usage is TRBV5-1 and J usage is TRBJ1-1; TRBD1 might be the D (6 bases). This CDR3 contains 16 residues. V shed 0 bases and J shed 5 bases, with 17 bases lying between them. Germline lookup yields CDR1 SGHRS and CDR2 YFSETQ. The CDR3 sequence: CASSLGGDAGETEAFF. The CDR3 region has the DNA TGCGCCAGCAGCTTGGGAGGGGATGCAGGGGAAACTGAAGCTTTCTTT.

The chain employs TRBV5-1 and TRBJ2-5, with TRBD1 matching 10 bases. Per the germline V gene, CDR1 is SGHRS and CDR2 is YFSETQ. J lost 5 bases, V lost 0 bases, and 7 bases had no gene match. The CDR3 spans 16 residues. The CDR3 sequence is CASSLGGTGDWETQYF. The CDR3 bases are TGCGCCAGCAGCTTGGGCGGGACAGGGGATTGGGAGACCCAGTACTTC.

The chain has TRBV2 and TRBJ2-5, with a weak D call TRBD1 (6 bases). The CDR3 sequence is 16 residues long. V shed 5 bases and J shed 5 bases, with 21 bases lying between them. Germline V gives CDR1 SNHLY, CDR2 FYNNEI. In DNA form, the CDR3 reads TGTGCCAGCAGTTTAAGGGGGTGGCCCCCTTGGGAGACCCAGTACTTC. Amino acid sequence: CASSLRGWPPWETQYF.

The chain combines TRBV28 with TRBJ1-3, with D perhaps matching TRBD1 (5 bases). The germline V gene encodes CDR1 MDHEN and CDR2 SYDVKM. CDR3 length: 15 amino acids. The ends were cut back, 6 bases at V and 0 bases at J, with 12 bases in the middle. The CDR3 nucleotides read TGTGCCAGCAGCCCTAGGGGATTCTCTGGAAACACCATATATTTT. Amino acids: CASSPRGFSGNTIYF.